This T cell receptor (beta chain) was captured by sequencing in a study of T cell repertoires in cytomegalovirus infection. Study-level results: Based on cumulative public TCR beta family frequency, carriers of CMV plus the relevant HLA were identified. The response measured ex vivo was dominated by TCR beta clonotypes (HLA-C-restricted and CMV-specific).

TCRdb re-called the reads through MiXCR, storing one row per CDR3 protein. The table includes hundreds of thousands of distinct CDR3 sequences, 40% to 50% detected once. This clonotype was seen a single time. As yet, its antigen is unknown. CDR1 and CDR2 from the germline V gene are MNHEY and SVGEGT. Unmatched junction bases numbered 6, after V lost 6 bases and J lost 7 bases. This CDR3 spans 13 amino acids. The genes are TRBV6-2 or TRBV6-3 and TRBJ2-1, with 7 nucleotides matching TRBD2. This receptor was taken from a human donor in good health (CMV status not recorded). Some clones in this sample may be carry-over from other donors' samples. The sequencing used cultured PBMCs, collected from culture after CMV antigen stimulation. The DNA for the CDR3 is TGTGCCAGCAGGGAAGCGGGATGGAATGAGCAGTTCTTC. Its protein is CASREAGWNEQFF.